The 8 T cell receptor beta chains given below trace back to one sample, sequenced in a study of shared T cell receptors in the human thymus. Assay: immunoSEQ multiplex PCR; the TCRdb copy retains only in-frame clones and omits some. Of some 700,000 clones listed, 70% to 90% are singletons. This sample also appeared in a second study, on human thymus T cells.

What was sequenced was thymocytes. These receptor sequences come from a girl under three years old with a congenital heart defect.

This clone was detected a few times. This sequence joins TRBV5-5 and TRBJ1-3; possible D gene TRBD1, 5 bases. The germline gives CDR1 SGHKS, CDR2 YYEKEE (reference sequence). Trimming stripped 4 bases from V and 6 bases from J, with 17 bases between. CDR3 size: 15 residues. CDR3: CASSRGHPLKNTIYF. The CDR3 DNA sequence: TGTGCCAGCAGCCGTGGACACCCGTTGAAAAACACCATATATTTT.

The CDR3 reads CASSQELKKETQYF. CDR3 nucleotides: TGTGCCAGCAGCCAAGAACTGAAAAAAGAGACCCAGTACTTC. The J gene is TRBJ2-5, the V gene TRBV7-2; no clear D. Germline V gives CDR1 SGHTA, CDR2 FQGNSA. The CDR3 has 14 amino acids. Trimming stripped 5 bases from V and 3 bases from J, with 13 bases between.

The chain couples TRBV28 to TRBJ2-1; possible D gene TRBD2, 6 bases. The V end was cut by 5 bases, the J end by 4 bases, with 15 bases between. This CDR3 comprises 15 residues. Germline V lookup: CDR1 MDHEN, CDR2 SYDVKM. CDR3 in amino acids: CASSLHPAGYNEQFF. CDR3 nucleotides: TGTGCCAGCAGTCTACACCCAGCGGGTTACAATGAGCAGTTCTTC.

The chain links TRBV25-1 to TRBJ2-5, with 10 nucleotides matching TRBD2. The CDR3 is 16 amino acids. The germline CDR1 and CDR2 sequences are MGHDK and SYGVNS. J gave up 5 bases and V 2 bases, and 8 bases lay outside the gene matches. The CDR3 region has the DNA TGTGCCAGCAGTGAAAACCGACTAGCGGGTCCGGAGACCCAGTACTTC. It encodes CASSENRLAGPETQYF.

The chain carries TRBV9 and TRBJ2-6; a weak D match, TRBD1 (5 bases). The CDR3 sequence is 20 residues long. Germline values: CDR1 SGDLS, CDR2 YYNGEE. V shed 2 bases and J shed 0 bases, with 21 bases lying between them. Here the CDR3 reads CASSVRVDHYPFSGANVLTF. The CDR3 nucleotides are TGTGCCAGCAGCGTCAGGGTAGACCATTATCCCTTCTCTGGGGCCAACGTCCTGACTTTC. The full variable domain, in which reference TRBV9 and TRBJ2-6 provide the parts outside the CDR3, is DSGVTQTPKHLITATGQRVTLRCSPRSGDLSVYWYQQSLDQGLQFLIQYYNGEERAKGNILERFSAQQFPDLHSELNLSSLELGDSALYFCASSVRVDHYPFSGANVLTFGAGSRLTVL.

This chain links TRBV27 with TRBJ2-2; maybe TRBD1 (6 bases). The CDR3 is 16 residues long. The V gene's germline CDR1 is MNHEY and CDR2 SMNVEV (reference sequence). Trimming shortened V by 7 bases and J by 0 bases, and 15 bases separated the two germline ends. CDR3 in amino acids: CASTEDSRTNTGELFF. The DNA for the CDR3 is TGTGCCAGCACCGAGGACAGTCGTACGAACACCGGGGAGCTGTTTTTT.

The rearrangement joins TRBV23-1 to TRBJ2-5; 9 bases align to TRBD1. TRBV23-1 has ORF status, its function being uncertain. V lost 4 bases and J lost 7; bases outside the gene matches: 10. This CDR3 spans 15 amino acids. This CDR3 is CASSRETGGGGTQYF. The CDR3 bases are TGCGCCAGCAGTCGAGAAACAGGGGGCGGCGGGACCCAGTACTTC.

The chain combines TRBV29-1 with TRBJ1-5; 7 nucleotides align to TRBD1. The CDR3 spans 12 residues. V trimming: 7 bases; J trimming: 4 bases; junction bases outside the gene matches: 4. In germline, CDR1 is SQVTM, CDR2 ANQGSEA. The CDR3 sequence is CSAVQGNQPQHF. The CDR3 bases are TGCAGCGCTGTACAGGGGAATCAGCCCCAGCATTTT.